This T cell receptor beta chain was documented in a study of blood T cell repertoires in COVID-19. Study-wide background: Specimens from acute and convalescent COVID-19 originated in the United States, Italy and Spain. T cells, B-cell-depleted T cells, or PBMCs provided the cDNA or gDNA that served as material.

Original data processing: Reference gene primers were amplified, and this amplification served to estimate nucleated cell counts. The table came from immunoSEQ multiplex PCR; TCRdb's copy has only in-frame clones and leaves some out. V, J and clone size are those of that table, while D and trimming were read from the DNA. The sample records 130,000 or so clones, roughly four fifths being singletons. This clone was observed a few times. Trimming stripped 5 bases from V and 3 bases from J, with 16 bases between. The CDR3 totals 15 residues. Germline V gene data show CDR1 as MDHEN and CDR2 as SYDVKM. This sequence originates from a human donor in a cohort sampled during active COVID-19. The sequenced sample was peripheral blood. This chain connects TRBV28 to TRBJ1-1; D not resolved. DNA for the CDR3: TGTGCCAGCAGTCCGACGAGGGATGCGTACACTGAAGCTTTCTTT. The encoded protein is CASSPTRDAYTEAFF.